This T cell receptor (beta chain) is drawn from a study of T-cell reconstitution after alpha-beta-depleted transplantation in children. This clonotype was picked up a small number of times. Its antigen is still unknown. Study results and limitations: A year had passed since transplant, and T-cell counts and diversity by then came mostly from newly produced T cells. As was reported, about two months after transplant, alpha-beta T cells came from several hundred expanded graft clones. For some patients, TCRbeta diversity was high at day 60 because of recipient T cells and thymic progenitors that survived.

The junction had 4 bases not matched to a gene; V was cut back by 4 bases and J by 1 base. Germline CDR1 reads MGHRA; CDR2 reads YSYEKL. This CDR3 has 15 amino acids. Construction of the TCRbeta library involved unique molecular identifiers. TCRdb itself ran the PCR reads through MiXCR, one entry per CDR3 protein. The sample holds 350,000 to 500,000 distinct CDR3 sequences, around two fifths seen once. The source material was PBMCs, sampled before TCRalphabeta/CD19-depleted stem cell transplant. The sequence derives from a girl between 2 and 10 years old with aplastic anemia, due to receive a stem cell transplant. The chain recombines TRBV4-1 with TRBJ2-7, with 10 bases matching TRBD2. The CDR3 nucleotides are TGCGCCAGCAGCCCTAGCGGGAGAGGATCCTACGAGCAGTACTTC. Translation gives CASSPSGRGSYEQYF.